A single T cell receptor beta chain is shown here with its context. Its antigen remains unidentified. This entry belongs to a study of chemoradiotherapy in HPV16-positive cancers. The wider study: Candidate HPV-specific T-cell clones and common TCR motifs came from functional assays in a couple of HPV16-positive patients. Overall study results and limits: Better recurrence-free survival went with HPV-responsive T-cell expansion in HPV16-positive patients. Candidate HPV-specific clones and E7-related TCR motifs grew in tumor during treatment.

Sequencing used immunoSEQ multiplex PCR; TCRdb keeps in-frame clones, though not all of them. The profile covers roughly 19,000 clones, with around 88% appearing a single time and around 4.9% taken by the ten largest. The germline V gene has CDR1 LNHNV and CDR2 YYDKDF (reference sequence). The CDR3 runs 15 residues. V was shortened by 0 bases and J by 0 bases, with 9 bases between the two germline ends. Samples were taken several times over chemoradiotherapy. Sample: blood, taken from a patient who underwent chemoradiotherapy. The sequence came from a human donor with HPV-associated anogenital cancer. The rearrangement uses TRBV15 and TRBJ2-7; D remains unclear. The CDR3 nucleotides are TGTGCCACCAGCAGAGACAGGTTTAGCTCCTACGAGCAGTACTTC. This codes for CATSRDRFSSYEQYF.